The entry below describes one T cell receptor beta chain. Data came from immunoSEQ multiplex PCR; TCRdb stores just in-frame clones and leaves some out. The sample consists of under 250,000 clones, approximately 86% of them appearing once. Cohort assignment relied on participant-reported clinical history. This CDR3 contains 17 residues. J lost 2 bases, V lost 5 bases, and 6 bases had no gene match. Germline V gene data show CDR1 as SNHLY and CDR2 as FYNNEI. This specimen belongs to a study of blood T cell repertoires in COVID-19. The receptor was isolated from a woman in her 30s with acute COVID-19. The chain carries TRBV2 and TRBJ2-5, with 15 bases that match TRBD2. Input material: PBMCs or T cells enriched from blood (not recorded which). The CDR3, as DNA: TGTGCCAGCAGTCGGACTAGCGGGGGGGATGGACAAGAGACCCAGTACTTC. Translation: CASSRTSGGDGQETQYF.